This T cell receptor (beta chain) is drawn from a study of CD8+ T cells in alopecia areata. Study information: Each day, treated patients took oral tofacitinib twice, at 5 to 10 mg per dose. General study points: Uncertain still, given a single nonresponder, is whether baseline CD8+ expansion links to response.

Isolated RNA was reverse transcribed into cDNA used as the sequencing template. Profiling relied on immunoSEQ multiplex PCR, and the TCRdb table lists in-frame clones only, not all of them. This table has around 190,000 clones, 60% appearing once. V shed 5 bases and J 2 bases; nucleotides not matched to a gene: 7. CDR3 length equals 15 residues. Looked up from germline, CDR1 is LNHDA and CDR2 is SQIVND (reference sequence). Sample treatment: oral pan-JAK inhibitor, 5-10 mg twice daily. In alopecia areata patients, both lesional scalp punch biopsies and peripheral blood were collected. A remark on this clone: Its antigen is unknown.

The sequences come from CD4+ T cells sorted from blood, collected at week 24, from a patient treated with tofacitinib. The chain combines TRBV19 with TRBJ2-5; 8 bases agree with TRBD1. This TCR derives from a human donor with alopecia areata. The CDR3: CASSSGGTGQETQYF. The CDR3, as DNA: TGTGCCAGTAGTTCAGGCGGGACAGGTCAAGAGACCCAGTACTTC.